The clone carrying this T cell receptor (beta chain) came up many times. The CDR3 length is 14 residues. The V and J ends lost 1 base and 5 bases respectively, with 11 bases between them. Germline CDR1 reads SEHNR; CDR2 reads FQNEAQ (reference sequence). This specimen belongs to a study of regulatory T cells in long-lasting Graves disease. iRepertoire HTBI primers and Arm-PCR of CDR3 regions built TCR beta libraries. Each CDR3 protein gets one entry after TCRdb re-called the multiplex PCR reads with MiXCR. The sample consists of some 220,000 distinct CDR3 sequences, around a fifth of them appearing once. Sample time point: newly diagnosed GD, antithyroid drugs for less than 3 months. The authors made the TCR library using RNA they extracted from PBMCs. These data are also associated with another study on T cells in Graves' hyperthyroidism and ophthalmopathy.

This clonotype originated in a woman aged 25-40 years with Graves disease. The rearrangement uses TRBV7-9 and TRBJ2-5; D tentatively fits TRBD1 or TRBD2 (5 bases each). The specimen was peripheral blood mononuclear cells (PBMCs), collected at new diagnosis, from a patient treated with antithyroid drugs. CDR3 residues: CASSLDRRWETQYF. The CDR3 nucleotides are TGTGCCAGCAGCTTAGACAGGAGGTGGGAGACCCAGTACTTC. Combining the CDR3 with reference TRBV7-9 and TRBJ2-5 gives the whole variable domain DTGVSQNPRHKITKRGQNVTFRCDPISEHNRLYWYRQTLGQGPEFLTYFQNEAQLEKSRLLSDRFSAERPKGSFSTLEIQRTEQGDSAMYLCASSLDRRWETQYFGPGTRLLVL.